This T cell receptor beta chain was obtained from a study of blood T cell repertoires in COVID-19. Across the whole study: T cells, B-cell-depleted T cells, or PBMCs provided the cDNA or gDNA that served as material.

The V and J ends lost 9 bases and 4 bases, in that order; junction bases with no gene match: 10. Germline V gene data show CDR1 as SNHLY and CDR2 as FYNNEI. This CDR3 spans 14 amino acids. The study drew participants aged roughly 18 to 95 years from under 30 US areas. Original processing notes: Estimation of nucleated cell counts relied on the amplification of reference gene primers. The repertoire was sequenced with immunoSEQ multiplex PCR; TCRdb's copy has only in-frame clones and lacks some. The D gene and trimming were derived from the DNA, and the V and J assignments and clone size from that table. This sample has roughly 290,000 clones, with 87% found just once.

The chain couples TRBV2 to TRBJ2-7, with 9 bases fitting TRBD1. The material sequenced was PBMCs or T cells enriched from blood (not recorded which). This clonotype was sampled from a woman between 40 and 55 years old who had recovered from COVID-19. The CDR3: CASRVGTGTYEQYF. The CDR3 bases are TGTGCCAGTAGGGTCGGGACAGGGACATACGAGCAGTACTTC.